A selection of T cell receptor beta chains follows, all from one sample in a study of cytomegalovirus exposure and HLA in healthy donors. Sequenced by immunoSEQ multiplex PCR; TCRdb stores in-frame clones only, minus some. The data show 100,000 to 150,000 clones, 76% seen once. What was sequenced was PBMCs. The receptor source for this set is a man aged 50-59 years in good health and CMV-seronegative. Both conserved end residues are part of each CDR3. A D gene is named only where the DNA matches it firmly. Size is stated for part of the rows, as once, few or many counts, or as a class when the clone is expanded.

abundance: NA; j_gene: TRBJ2-5; v_gene: TRBV7-9; d_gene: TRBD1; CDR3nt: TGTGCCAGCAGCCACTCGACAGGGTGGTACGGAGAGACCCAGTACTTC; CDR3aa: CASSHSTGWYGETQYF
abundance: NA; j_gene: TRBJ1-2; v_gene: TRBV5-6; d_gene: NA; CDR3nt: TGTGCCAGCAGCTCAGGGCCCCAATCCAGCGGGGGCTACACCTTC; CDR3aa: CASSSGPQSSGGYTF
abundance: NA; j_gene: TRBJ2-3; v_gene: TRBV6-1; d_gene: NA; CDR3nt: TGTGCCAGCAGTGAAAACCGTGTGGGCCCTACGCAGTATTTT; CDR3aa: CASSENRVGPTQYF
abundance: NA; j_gene: TRBJ2-2; v_gene: TRBV6-5; d_gene: TRBD2; CDR3nt: TGTGCCAGCAGTTACGGAGGCGGGGGGGGTATCGGGGAGCTGTTTTTT; CDR3aa: CASSYGGGGGIGELFF
abundance: NA; j_gene: TRBJ1-4; v_gene: TRBV5-1; d_gene: NA; CDR3nt: TGCGCCAGCAGCCTCGGAATGGCGGGTGAAAAACTGTTTTTT; CDR3aa: CASSLGMAGEKLFF
abundance: NA; j_gene: TRBJ1-4; v_gene: TRBV4-2; d_gene: NA; CDR3nt: TGTGCCAGCAGCCAACAGGCCGCTGCAACTAATGAAAAACTGTTTTTT; CDR3aa: CASSQQAAATNEKLFF
abundance: NA; j_gene: TRBJ2-1; v_gene: TRBV6-6; d_gene: TRBD2; CDR3nt: TGTGCCAGCATGGTTAGCGGGGGGGAAAAATACAATGAGCAGTTCTTC; CDR3aa: CASMVSGGEKYNEQFF
abundance: few; j_gene: TRBJ2-2; v_gene: TRBV29-1; d_gene: NA; CDR3nt: TGCAGCGCCTCTCTAGGGGAGGCCGGGGAGCTGTTTTTT; CDR3aa: CSASLGEAGELFF
abundance: NA; j_gene: TRBJ2-3; v_gene: TRBV5-6; d_gene: NA; CDR3nt: TGTGCCAGCAGCTCCGGGGTAGATACGCAGTATTTT; CDR3aa: CASSSGVDTQYF
abundance: NA; j_gene: TRBJ1-6; v_gene: TRBV7-9; d_gene: NA; CDR3nt: TGTGCCAGCAGCTTACTGGCGGACAGTGCCTCCTATAATTCACCCCTCCACTTT; CDR3aa: CASSLLADSASYNSPLHF
abundance: few; j_gene: TRBJ2-7; v_gene: TRBV6-5; d_gene: TRBD2; CDR3nt: TGTGCCAGCAGTTACGTAGCGGGGGGTACCTACGAGCAGTACTTC; CDR3aa: CASSYVAGGTYEQYF
abundance: NA; j_gene: TRBJ2-7; v_gene: TRBV7-9; d_gene: NA; CDR3nt: TGTTCCAGCAGCTTAGTAGCGGCAGAGGCCGAGCAGTACTTC; CDR3aa: CSSSLVAAEAEQYF
abundance: NA; j_gene: TRBJ1-3; v_gene: TRBV7-9; d_gene: TRBD1; CDR3nt: TGTTCCAGCAGCTTAGCGGGACAGGGAAACACCATATATTTT; CDR3aa: CSSSLAGQGNTIYF
abundance: few; j_gene: TRBJ2-1; v_gene: TRBV4-2; d_gene: NA; CDR3nt: TGTGCCAGCAGCCAAGTTGGAGTCGACAATGAGCAGTTCTTC; CDR3aa: CASSQVGVDNEQFF
abundance: NA; j_gene: TRBJ1-1; v_gene: TRBV5-8; d_gene: NA; CDR3nt: TGTGCCAGCAGCTGGTGGAACTACCTGGCTCCGAACACTGAAGCTTTCTTT; CDR3aa: CASSWWNYLAPNTEAFF
abundance: NA; j_gene: TRBJ2-4; v_gene: TRBV7-9; d_gene: NA; CDR3nt: TGTGCCAGCAGCTTGGGTAGGACAGCTGTGGCCAAAAACATTCAGTACTTC; CDR3aa: CASSLGRTAVAKNIQYF
abundance: NA; j_gene: TRBJ2-3; v_gene: TRBV5-1; d_gene: TRBD1; CDR3nt: TGCGCCTCCTCCGAGGGGGCTAGCACAGATACGCAGTATTTT; CDR3aa: CASSEGASTDTQYF
abundance: NA; j_gene: TRBJ2-5; v_gene: TRBV25-1; d_gene: TRBD2; CDR3nt: TGTGCCAGCAGTGAATATAGAGGGCTAGCGGGAGAAGAGACCCAGTACTTC; CDR3aa: CASSEYRGLAGEETQYF
abundance: NA; j_gene: TRBJ1-5; v_gene: TRBV4-1; d_gene: TRBD1; CDR3nt: TGCGCCAGCAGCCAAGTTCAGGGGGGCGTCGGTCAGCCCCAGCATTTT; CDR3aa: CASSQVQGGVGQPQHF
abundance: NA; j_gene: TRBJ2-2; v_gene: TRBV18; d_gene: NA; CDR3nt: TGTGCCAGCTCACCGGCGGGCGGGGAGCTGTTTTTT; CDR3aa: CASSPAGGELFF
abundance: NA; j_gene: TRBJ1-1; v_gene: TRBV4-1; d_gene: NA; CDR3nt: TGCGCCAGCTCGGACGGAGTTAGGGGAAATCCTGAAGCTTTCTTT; CDR3aa: CASSDGVRGNPEAFF
abundance: NA; j_gene: TRBJ2-5; v_gene: TRBV11-2; d_gene: NA; CDR3nt: TGTGCCAGCAGCTTGATTAGTCATTTAGAGACCCAGTACTTC; CDR3aa: CASSLISHLETQYF
abundance: NA; j_gene: TRBJ1-2; v_gene: TRBV5-1; d_gene: TRBD1; CDR3nt: TGCGCCAGCAGCTTGGCAGTAGGGACAGGGATTGGCTACACCTTC; CDR3aa: CASSLAVGTGIGYTF
abundance: few; j_gene: TRBJ2-1; v_gene: TRBV7-9; d_gene: TRBD2; CDR3nt: TGTGCCAGCAGCTCTACTAGCGGGGGTTTCCGGGATGAGCAGTTCTTC; CDR3aa: CASSSTSGGFRDEQFF
abundance: few; j_gene: TRBJ1-1; v_gene: TRBV9; d_gene: NA; CDR3nt: TGTGCCAGCAGTATGGACAGTATGAACACTGAAGCTTTCTTT; CDR3aa: CASSMDSMNTEAFF
abundance: NA; j_gene: TRBJ2-1; v_gene: TRBV6-4; d_gene: TRBD2; CDR3nt: TGTGCCAGCAGTGACTCCGCGGGGGGCTACAATGAGCAGTTCTTC; CDR3aa: CASSDSAGGYNEQFF
abundance: NA; j_gene: TRBJ1-6; v_gene: TRBV6-1; d_gene: NA; CDR3nt: TGTGCCAGCAGTGACACGGATTCACCCCTCCACTTT; CDR3aa: CASSDTDSPLHF
abundance: few; j_gene: TRBJ2-2; v_gene: TRBV5-1; d_gene: NA; CDR3nt: TGCGCCAGCAGCTTGGACACTATTAACACCGGGGAGCTGTTTTTT; CDR3aa: CASSLDTINTGELFF
abundance: NA; j_gene: TRBJ2-5; v_gene: TRBV5-1; d_gene: TRBD2; CDR3nt: TGCGCCAGCAGCGGGTCGACTAGCGGGGGAGGAGAGACCCAGTACTTC; CDR3aa: CASSGSTSGGGETQYF
abundance: NA; j_gene: TRBJ2-3; v_gene: TRBV7-9; d_gene: NA; CDR3nt: TGTGCCAGCAGCCCCGTTTGGGGCGTTGGAGATACGCAGTATTTT; CDR3aa: CASSPVWGVGDTQYF
abundance: NA; j_gene: TRBJ2-3; v_gene: TRBV11-1; d_gene: TRBD2; CDR3nt: TGTGCCAGCAGCCCGGGACTAGCGGGGATAGATACGCAGTATTTT; CDR3aa: CASSPGLAGIDTQYF
abundance: once; j_gene: TRBJ2-7; v_gene: TRBV5-1; d_gene: TRBD2; CDR3nt: TGCGCCAGCAGCTCCAGCGGGAACTCCTACGAGCAGTACTTC; CDR3aa: CASSSSGNSYEQYF
abundance: few; j_gene: TRBJ1-2; v_gene: TRBV6-5; d_gene: NA; CDR3nt: TGTGCCAGCAGTCGGGGGGCTGACTATGGCTACACCTTC; CDR3aa: CASSRGADYGYTF
abundance: NA; j_gene: TRBJ2-7; v_gene: TRBV4-3; d_gene: NA; CDR3nt: TGCGCCAGCAGCCCTGGGCTTACCTACGAGCAGTACTTC; CDR3aa: CASSPGLTYEQYF
abundance: NA; j_gene: TRBJ2-7; v_gene: TRBV19; d_gene: NA; CDR3nt: TGTGCCAGTAGTATCCCGGGGAGCTCCTACGAGCAGTACTTC; CDR3aa: CASSIPGSSYEQYF
abundance: NA; j_gene: TRBJ2-5; v_gene: TRBV5-1; d_gene: TRBD1; CDR3nt: TGCGCCAGCAGACCGGACAGGGGGCGGGTAAAAGAGACCCAGTACTTC; CDR3aa: CASRPDRGRVKETQYF
abundance: NA; j_gene: TRBJ1-5; v_gene: TRBV5-1; d_gene: NA; CDR3nt: TGCGCCAGCAGCGCGGAAGGGGGGGTTCAGCCCCAGCATTTT; CDR3aa: CASSAEGGVQPQHF
abundance: once; j_gene: TRBJ1-1; v_gene: TRBV11-2; d_gene: NA; CDR3nt: TGTGCCAGCAGCCCGGTACCAAACACTGAAGCTTTCTTT; CDR3aa: CASSPVPNTEAFF
abundance: NA; j_gene: TRBJ2-2; v_gene: TRBV2; d_gene: NA; CDR3nt: TGTGCCAGCACCGGGGGGCCGAACACCGGGGAGCTGTTTTTT; CDR3aa: CASTGGPNTGELFF
abundance: NA; j_gene: TRBJ2-7; v_gene: TRBV5-4; d_gene: TRBD2; CDR3nt: TGTGCCAGCAGCTTGGCGAGCGGGGGGAACTACGAGCAGTACTTC; CDR3aa: CASSLASGGNYEQYF
abundance: NA; j_gene: TRBJ1-1; v_gene: TRBV9; d_gene: TRBD1; CDR3nt: TGTGCCAGCAGCGTAGGGGGACAGGTGCCAGCAGAGGCTTTCTTT; CDR3aa: CASSVGGQVPAEAFF
abundance: NA; j_gene: TRBJ2-2; v_gene: TRBV7-6; d_gene: TRBD2; CDR3nt: TGTGCCAGCAGCCGCTCGGGGTTAAGCGGGGCCACCGGGGAGCTGTTTTTT; CDR3aa: CASSRSGLSGATGELFF
abundance: NA; j_gene: TRBJ1-2; v_gene: TRBV19; d_gene: NA; CDR3nt: TGTGCCAGTAGTATTACAGCAAGTCTAAACTATGGCTACACCTTC; CDR3aa: CASSITASLNYGYTF
abundance: many; j_gene: TRBJ1-1; v_gene: TRBV14; d_gene: NA; CDR3nt: TGTGCCAGCAGCCAGGGCGGGCGGAACACTGAAGCTTTCTTT; CDR3aa: CASSQGGRNTEAFF
abundance: NA; j_gene: TRBJ1-1; v_gene: TRBV6-1; d_gene: NA; CDR3nt: TGTGCCAGCAGACCCACCCCGGGAGTGAACACTGAAGCTTTCTTT; CDR3aa: CASRPTPGVNTEAFF
abundance: NA; j_gene: TRBJ1-3; v_gene: TRBV7-6; d_gene: NA; CDR3nt: TGTGCCAGCAGCCTGAGCGCTGGGTCCGGAAACACCATATATTTT; CDR3aa: CASSLSAGSGNTIYF
abundance: NA; j_gene: TRBJ1-1; v_gene: TRBV6-1; d_gene: NA; CDR3nt: TGTGCCAGCACCTTGACGAGGGAGGCTCCTGAAGCTTTCTTT; CDR3aa: CASTLTREAPEAFF
abundance: NA; j_gene: TRBJ1-2; v_gene: TRBV6-6; d_gene: NA; CDR3nt: TGTGCCAGCAGTTACTCCCGGGATCTCGATGGCTACACCTTC; CDR3aa: CASSYSRDLDGYTF
abundance: NA; j_gene: TRBJ1-5; v_gene: TRBV28; d_gene: NA; CDR3nt: TGTGCCAGCAGCAAAAGACAGTATAGCAATCAGCCCCAGCATTTT; CDR3aa: CASSKRQYSNQPQHF
abundance: NA; j_gene: TRBJ1-4; v_gene: TRBV5-6; d_gene: NA; CDR3nt: TGTGCCAGCAGCTTCGGAGCAACTAATGAAAAACTGTTTTTT; CDR3aa: CASSFGATNEKLFF
abundance: NA; j_gene: TRBJ1-2; v_gene: TRBV10-3; d_gene: TRBD1; CDR3nt: TGTGCCATCAGCGCGGACAGGGGGCAAGGCTACACCTTC; CDR3aa: CAISADRGQGYTF
abundance: once; j_gene: TRBJ1-1; v_gene: TRBV5-4; d_gene: NA; CDR3nt: TGTGCCAGCAGCTTGGAGGTTGGGCAGAACACTGAAGCTTTCTTT; CDR3aa: CASSLEVGQNTEAFF
abundance: NA; j_gene: TRBJ1-1; v_gene: TRBV16; d_gene: NA; CDR3nt: TGTGCCAGCAGCCACAGGGGCGAATCGACTGAAGCTTTCTTT; CDR3aa: CASSHRGESTEAFF
abundance: few; j_gene: TRBJ1-1; v_gene: TRBV29-1; d_gene: TRBD1; CDR3nt: TGCAGCGTTGAACGCGGACAGGGCACTGAAGCTTTCTTT; CDR3aa: CSVERGQGTEAFF
abundance: NA; j_gene: TRBJ2-7; v_gene: TRBV19; d_gene: TRBD2; CDR3nt: TGTGCCAGTAGTCTCCAGGTCGGCGGGGGTCGCTACGAGCAGTACTTC; CDR3aa: CASSLQVGGGRYEQYF
abundance: few; j_gene: TRBJ1-2; v_gene: TRBV7-9; d_gene: TRBD1; CDR3nt: TGTGCCAGCAGCTTAGCGATCGGACAGGGAAACGGCTACACCTTC; CDR3aa: CASSLAIGQGNGYTF
abundance: NA; j_gene: TRBJ2-3; v_gene: TRBV5-6; d_gene: NA; CDR3nt: TGTGCCAGCAGCTTGGGGCGGAGCACAGATACGCAGTATTTT; CDR3aa: CASSLGRSTDTQYF
abundance: NA; j_gene: TRBJ1-2; v_gene: TRBV29-1; d_gene: NA; CDR3nt: TGCAGCGTTGCTCGGTTGGAGTCAGGGGCTTATGGCTACACCTTC; CDR3aa: CSVARLESGAYGYTF
abundance: few; j_gene: TRBJ1-4; v_gene: TRBV7-2; d_gene: NA; CDR3nt: TGTGCCAGCAGCTTAGTGGGGCTGGATGAAAAACTGTTTTTT; CDR3aa: CASSLVGLDEKLFF